Following are 8 T cell receptor beta chains from one sample sequenced in a study of T cell changes during pregnancy in multiple sclerosis. Clones were sequenced by immunoSEQ multiplex PCR, and TCRdb holds only the in-frame ones, with some missing. The data contain around 34,000 clones, around 90% of them seen just once; the ten biggest clones take up around 4.4%. Source: CD8+ T cells from peripheral blood mononuclear cells, taken after pregnancy. The receptors here all came from a female donor with multiple sclerosis, enrolled in a pregnancy study.

The CDR3 DNA reads TGTGCCAGCAGCCCCCCTGGAGCTGGAAACACCATATATTTT. Its translation is CASSPPGAGNTIYF. The gene calls are TRBV6-1 and TRBJ1-3; D unresolved. CDR3 length equals 14 residues. Germline assignment: CDR1 MNHNS and CDR2 SASEGT. Trimming cost V 6 bases and J 2 bases, with 11 bases left between them.

The chain is built from TRBV19 and TRBJ2-5; tentatively, D is TRBD1 (6 bases). From germline, CDR1 is LNHDA and CDR2 SQIVND (reference sequence). V dropped 8 bases and J dropped 1 base, with 8 bases sitting between them. The CDR3 length is 12 residues. CDR3 DNA sequence: TGTGCCAGTTCGGACAGCCAAGAGACCCAGTACTTC. This sequence encodes CASSDSQETQYF.

This chain joins TRBV29-1 and TRBJ1-4; perhaps TRBD1 as D (5 bases). Germline loops: CDR1 SQVTM, CDR2 ANQGSEA. Trimming took off 3 bases at V and 4 bases at J, with 18 bases between the two ends. The CDR3 runs to 16 residues. The CDR3 spells CSVETGSKGFNEKLFF. As DNA, the CDR3 is TGCAGCGTTGAGACCGGGTCTAAGGGGTTTAATGAAAAACTGTTTTTT. Looking up the rest from reference TRBV29-1 and TRBJ1-4 gives the full variable domain: SAVISQKPSRDICQRGTSLTIQCQVDSQVTMMFWYRQQPGQSLTLIATANQGSEATYESGFVIDKFPISRPNLTFSTLTVSNMSPEDSSIYLCSVETGSKGFNEKLFFGSGTQLSVL.

The chain carries TRBV5-8 and TRBJ1-1; 7 positions match TRBD1. CDR3 length equals 15 residues. Per the germline V gene, CDR1 is SGHTS and CDR2 is YDEGEE. Trimming at V came to 0 bases and at J to 4 bases, leaving 6 bases not matched to a gene. As DNA, the CDR3 is TGTGCCAGCAGCTTGGGGGTGACAGGGCTCACTGAAGCTTTCTTT. The encoded protein is CASSLGVTGLTEAFF.

The chain is built from TRBV7-2 and TRBJ2-1, with D possibly being TRBD2 (6 bases). The CDR3 loop spans 15 amino acids. CDR1 is SGHTA and CDR2 is FQGNSA in the germline V gene. Trimming stripped 1 base from V and 3 bases from J, with 10 bases between. CDR3 loop: CASSLGGVGYNEQFF. For the CDR3, the DNA is TGTGCCAGCAGCTTAGGGGGGGTAGGCTACAATGAGCAGTTCTTC.

This chain joins TRBV6-6 and TRBJ2-7; 8 nucleotides line up with TRBD2. V shed 2 bases and J 5 bases; nucleotides not matched to a gene: 5. The CDR3 has 14 amino acids. CDR1 and CDR2 from the germline V gene are MNHNY and SVGAGI (reference sequence). In DNA, the CDR3 is TGTGCCAGCAGTTACGGGCGGGGGGCGAACGAGCAGTACTTC. Translation gives CASSYGRGANEQYF.

The chain uses TRBV9 and TRBJ2-3; the match to TRBD2 covers 11 bases. The CDR3 covers 16 residues. V lost 1 base to trimming and J lost 2 bases; unmatched junction nucleotides: 3. Germline values: CDR1 SGDLS, CDR2 YYNGEE. The CDR3 loop reads CASSVTSGGSTDTQYF. The DNA for the CDR3 is TGTGCCAGCAGCGTAACTAGCGGGGGATCCACAGATACGCAGTATTTT.

The V gene is TRBV30, the J gene TRBJ2-7; 8 bases align to TRBD1. The trim removed 5 bases at V and 6 bases at J, leaving 6 bases unmatched. The CDR3 has 12 residues. The germline V gene encodes CDR1 GTSNPN and CDR2 SVGIG (reference sequence). For the CDR3, the DNA is TGTGCCTGGGACAGGGGAGGAGGCGAGCAGTACTTC. Translating gives CAWDRGGGEQYF.